This TCR beta chain was obtained from a study of T cells in Graves' hyperthyroidism and ophthalmopathy. Over 18 months, lack of ophthalmopathy progression marked Graves' hyperthyroidism as stable. The hyperthyroidism was newly diagnosed and had lasted under 2 months; the patients were aged 18 to 65. This clonotype was recorded a few times. What it binds is unknown. Study observations and caveats: Most clonotypes expanded in the thyroid (above 0.001) were also present in blood.

Germline V gene sequence: CDR1 MNHNS, CDR2 SASEGT. Unmatched junction bases numbered 11, after V lost 5 bases and J lost 4 bases. The CDR3 is 17 residues long. RNA transcripts yielded amplified TCR beta CDR3 regions. Researchers ran a first-round RT-PCR on the TCR CDR3 using the HTBI primer set. TCRdb used MiXCR to reprocess the multiplex PCR reads, holding one entry per CDR3 protein. The sample records about 760,000 distinct CDR3 sequences, roughly a third being singletons. The source of this sequence is a middle-aged woman with Graves' hyperthyroidism. What was sequenced was blood. The chain links TRBV6-1 to TRBJ2-5; 12 nucleotides agree with TRBD2. DNA for the CDR3: TGTGCCAGCAGTCGGACTAGCGGGACCGGAGCGGCAGAGACCCAGTACTTC. This gives the protein CASSRTSGTGAAETQYF.